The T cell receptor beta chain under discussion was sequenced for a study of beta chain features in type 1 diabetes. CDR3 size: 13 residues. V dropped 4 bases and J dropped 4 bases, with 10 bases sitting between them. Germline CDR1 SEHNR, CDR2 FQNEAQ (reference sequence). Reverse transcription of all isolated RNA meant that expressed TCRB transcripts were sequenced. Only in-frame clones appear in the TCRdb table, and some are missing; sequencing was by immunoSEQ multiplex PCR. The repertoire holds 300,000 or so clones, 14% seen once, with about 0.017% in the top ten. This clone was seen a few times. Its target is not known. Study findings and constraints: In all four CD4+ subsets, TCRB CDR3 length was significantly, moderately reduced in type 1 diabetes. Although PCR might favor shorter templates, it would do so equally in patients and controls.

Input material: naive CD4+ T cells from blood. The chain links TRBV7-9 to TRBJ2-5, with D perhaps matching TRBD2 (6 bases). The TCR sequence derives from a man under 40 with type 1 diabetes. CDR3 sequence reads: CASSSLGGETQYF. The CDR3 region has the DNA TGTGCCAGCAGCTCCCTCGGGGGAGAGACCCAGTACTTC.